The 7 T cell receptor beta chains below were found in one sample sequenced in a study of T cell responses to AZD1222 COVID-19 vaccine. Data came from immunoSEQ multiplex PCR; TCRdb stores just in-frame clones and leaves some out. The sample records 100,000 to 130,000 clones, approximately 92% being singletons. Source: peripheral blood, taken 28 days after the second AZD1222 dose. All receptors come from an adult who received the AZD1222 COVID-19 vaccine.

V is TRBV10-3 and J is TRBJ1-3, with 8 bases identical to TRBD1. V lost 10 bases to trimming and J lost 4 bases; unmatched junction nucleotides: 6. The CDR3 consists of 13 residues. CDR1 and CDR2 (germline): ENHRY, SYGVKD. CDR3 in amino acids: CATTGVDGNTIYF. In nucleotides, the CDR3 is TGTGCCACGACAGGGGTCGACGGAAACACCATATATTTT.

This rearrangement joins TRBV12-3 or TRBV12-4 to TRBJ2-7, with D perhaps matching TRBD1 (6 bases). Trimming cost V 5 bases and J 10 bases, with 15 bases left between them. This CDR3 is 12 amino acids long. The CDR3 DNA is TGTGCCAGCAGTCGAACCTACAGGGAACAGTACTTC. Its protein is CASSRTYREQYF.

The V gene is TRBV15, the J gene TRBJ2-1; possible D gene TRBD2, 6 bases. Germline CDR1 and CDR2: LNHNV and YYDKDF (reference sequence). This CDR3 is built from 15 residues. Trimming shortened V by 8 bases and J by 0 bases, and 14 bases separated the two germline ends. In nucleotides, the CDR3 is TGTGCCACCTCCCGCGGGAAGAGCTCCTACAATGAGCAGTTCTTC. This sequence encodes CATSRGKSSYNEQFF.

This chain joins TRBV9 and TRBJ1-3; D might be TRBD1 (6 bases). The CDR3 runs 14 residues. V lost 3 bases to trimming and J lost 0 bases, with 7 bases between them. Germline values: CDR1 SGDLS, CDR2 YYNGEE. The CDR3 DNA reads TGTGCCAGCAGCGGGACAGCCTCTGGAAACACCATATATTTT. Protein sequence: CASSGTASGNTIYF.

The V call is TRBV7-2, the J call TRBJ1-2; perhaps TRBD1 as D (5 bases). V lost 0 bases, J lost 12 bases, and 14 bases lay in between. The CDR3 extends over 13 amino acids. Germline values: CDR1 SGHTA, CDR2 FQGNSA. CDR3 coding DNA: TGTGCCAGCAGCTTAGCGCGTGGGGGGAAGGACACCTTC. This translates into CASSLARGGKDTF.

The count of this clone is one. The rearrangement joins TRBV10-2 to TRBJ2-2, with a tentative D call TRBD2 (5 bases). CDR3 length equals 18 residues. Germline lookup yields CDR1 WSHSY and CDR2 SAAADI. Trimming cost V 2 bases and J 0 bases, with 16 bases left between them. The CDR3 DNA is TGCGCCAGCAGTGAGATGAGGCTAAGCGGAGCGAACACCGGGGAGCTGTTTTTT. It translates to CASSEMRLSGANTGELFF.

V usage is TRBV18 and J usage is TRBJ1-5, with D uncertain. V gave up 2 bases and J gave up 5 bases, with 7 bases separating them. Germline V gene lookup returns CDR1 KGHSH and CDR2 LQKENI. The CDR3 loop spans 13 amino acids. The CDR3 nucleotides are TGTGCCAGCTCACCAGCGGGGTATCAGCCCCAGCATTTT. Its translation: CASSPAGYQPQHF.